The 31 T cell receptor beta chains given below trace back to one sample, sequenced in a study of T cells in tuberculosis. Time point denoted: new active TB diagnosis, blood taken before or within 7 days of starting treatment. Using immunoSEQ multiplex PCR, the repertoire was profiled, and TCRdb retains in-frame clones only, with some absent. The sample lists over 25,000 clones, 92% occurring once. The material sequenced was PBMCs, taken at tuberculosis diagnosis. The receptor set was obtained from an adult with tuberculosis.

The chain combines TRBV6-1 with TRBJ2-7; maybe TRBD2 (5 bases). V was trimmed by 0 bases and J by 3 bases, leaving 9 bases between them. The CDR3 is 14 residues long. Germline-derived CDR1 and CDR2 are MNHNS and SASEGT. The CDR3 here is CASSEAEAGYEQYF. In nucleotides, the CDR3 is TGTGCCAGCAGTGAAGCGGAGGCGGGCTACGAGCAGTACTTC.

The chain is built from TRBV7-8 and TRBJ1-2, with a weak D call TRBD1 (6 bases). With 5 bases removed from V and 3 bases from J, the gap between germline ends came to 16 bases. Germline V gene data show CDR1 as SGHVS and CDR2 as FQNEAQ. The CDR3 sequence is 15 residues long. CDR3 amino acids: CASSPSWAGDYGYTF. CDR3 DNA sequence: TGTGCCAGCAGCCCCAGTTGGGCAGGGGACTATGGCTACACCTTC.

V and J are TRBV6-1 and TRBJ2-7; perhaps TRBD2 as D (5 bases). The CDR3 sequence is 17 residues long. Germline V gives CDR1 MNHNS, CDR2 SASEGT. V lost 3 bases, J lost 3 bases, and 21 bases lay in between. CDR3 DNA: TGTGCCAGCAGTGAGGAGGATTCCCTTTTTTCGGGCTACGAGCAGTACTTC. Encoded protein: CASSEEDSLFSGYEQYF.

V is TRBV10-2 and J is TRBJ2-1; 10 bases agree with TRBD1. Trimming at V came to 8 bases and at J to 1 base, leaving 5 bases not matched to a gene. Germline lookup yields CDR1 WSHSY and CDR2 SAAADI. CDR3 length: 15 residues. The CDR3 DNA follows: TGCGCCAGCGGGAGACAGGGGGCTTCCTACAATGAGCAGTTCTTC. This encodes CASGRQGASYNEQFF.

The chain uses TRBV28 and TRBJ2-7, with 8 bases that match TRBD1. CDR1 is MDHEN, CDR2 SYDVKM, per germline. The CDR3 consists of 15 residues. V shed 1 base and J 2 bases; nucleotides not matched to a gene: 4. CDR3 sequence reads: CASSLSRGLPYEQYF. The CDR3 nucleotides are TGTGCCAGCAGTTTATCCAGGGGGCTTCCCTACGAGCAGTACTTC. Full variable domain (rest looked up from reference TRBV28 and TRBJ2-7): DVKVTQSSRYLVKRTGEKVFLECVQDMDHENMFWYRQDPGLGLRLIYFSYDVKMKEKGDIPEGYSVSREKKERFSLILESASTNQTSMYLCASSLSRGLPYEQYFGPGTRLTVT.

This clone was detected only once. The CDR3 sequence is CASSPPSSGGVYEQYF. CDR3 sequence (DNA): TGTGCCAGCTCACCACCAAGTAGCGGGGGGGTCTACGAGCAGTACTTC. V and J are TRBV18 and TRBJ2-7, with 11 bases fitting TRBD2. Germline V gene sequence: CDR1 KGHSH, CDR2 LQKENI. Unmatched junction bases numbered 4, after V lost 0 bases and J lost 3 bases. The CDR3 runs 16 residues.

The chain combines TRBV4-1 with TRBJ2-1; 8 nucleotides line up with TRBD1. This CDR3 has 14 amino acids. Per the germline V gene, CDR1 is MGHRA and CDR2 is YSYEKL. The ends lost 6 bases at V and 8 bases at J; junction bases unmatched: 9. CDR3 amino acids: CASSPSRGRDEQFF. In nucleotides, the CDR3 is TGCGCCAGCAGTCCCAGCAGGGGGCGTGATGAGCAGTTCTTC.

J is TRBJ1-2 and V is TRBV15, with D perhaps TRBD1 (6 bases). From germline, CDR1 is LNHNV and CDR2 YYDKDF (reference sequence). The V gene lost 5 bases and the J gene lost 5 bases, with 15 bases spanning the gap. The CDR3 consists of 14 residues. The CDR3 sequence is CATSEALTGYGYTF. CDR3 bases: TGTGCCACCAGCGAAGCCCTTACAGGGTATGGCTACACCTTC.

V and J are TRBV11-3 and TRBJ2-1, with 8 bases matching TRBD2. CDR1 and CDR2 from the germline V gene are SGHNT and YENEEA. The CDR3 loop spans 16 amino acids. Losses at the gene ends were 0 bases for V and 4 bases for J; bases not matched to a gene: 5. The CDR3 is CASSLDGAGGYNEQFF. In DNA form, the CDR3 reads TGTGCCAGCAGCTTAGATGGGGCGGGAGGTTACAATGAGCAGTTCTTC. The variable domain in full, completed from reference TRBV11-3 and TRBJ2-1, reads EAGVVQSPRYKIIEKKQPVAFWCNPISGHNTLYWYLQNLGQGPELLIRYENEEAVDDSQLPKDRFSAERLKGVDSTLKIQPAELGDSAVYLCASSLDGAGGYNEQFFGPGTRLTVL.

CDR3 DNA: TGTGCCACCAGCAGAGTCTTACAGGGTGGTGAGACCCAGTACTTC. Protein: CATSRVLQGGETQYF. The V and J genes are TRBV15 and TRBJ2-5; D might be TRBD1 (6 bases). Germline V gene lookup returns CDR1 LNHNV and CDR2 YYDKDF (reference sequence). V was cut by 1 base and J by 5 bases, with 14 bases left in between. The CDR3 spans 15 residues.

The chain combines TRBV25-1 with TRBJ2-3, with a possible D match to TRBD2 (6 bases). V was shortened by 3 bases and J by 1 base, with 11 bases between the two germline ends. This CDR3 spans 15 amino acids. Germline CDR1 MGHDK, CDR2 SYGVNS. The CDR3 bases are TGTGCCAGCAGTGAGTCCGGCGGGGGCACAGATACGCAGTATTTT. It translates to CASSESGGGTDTQYF. Looking up the rest from reference TRBV25-1 and TRBJ2-3 gives the full variable domain: EADIYQTPRYLVIGTGKKITLECSQTMGHDKMYWYQQDPGMELHLIHYSYGVNSTEKGDLSSESTVSRIRTEHFPLTLESARPSHTSQYLCASSESGGGTDTQYFGPGTRLTVL.

The J gene is TRBJ1-1, the V gene TRBV4-1, with TRBD1 as a possible D gene (5 bases). CDR1 is MGHRA, CDR2 YSYEKL, per germline. This CDR3 region has 14 residues. V lost 3 bases, J lost 6 bases, and 14 bases lay in between. The CDR3: CASSQAGILAEAFF. The DNA of the CDR3 is TGCGCCAGCAGCCAGGCAGGGATTTTGGCTGAAGCTTTCTTT.

The chain links TRBV2 to TRBJ1-6; TRBD1 is a possible D gene (5 bases). The CDR3 spans 17 residues. Trimming left V 1 base short and J 6 bases short, with 16 bases between. Germline-derived CDR1 and CDR2 are SNHLY and FYNNEI. CDR3 region: CASSEGPTRQINSPLHF. The CDR3 DNA sequence: TGTGCCAGCAGTGAAGGACCCACGCGACAGATTAATTCACCCCTCCACTTT.

This chain uses TRBV19 with TRBJ2-1, with 10 bases fitting TRBD2. Germline V CDR1 and CDR2: LNHDA, SQIVND (reference sequence). J was trimmed by 7 bases and V by 1 base; bases with no gene match: 10. The CDR3 is 17 residues long. In nucleotides, the CDR3 is TGTGCCAGTAGTATAGGGACCGCTAGCGGGAGTAGGAATGAGCAGTTCTTC. Residues: CASSIGTASGSRNEQFF.

The rearrangement joins TRBV29-1 to TRBJ1-2; 7 nucleotides agree with TRBD1. Germline V gene sequence: CDR1 SQVTM, CDR2 ANQGSEA. After removal of 1 base from V and 2 bases from J, the junction contained 4 bases not matched to a gene. The CDR3 runs 14 residues. The CDR3 nucleotides are TGCAGCGTTGAAGTAACGGACAGGAACTATGGCTACACCTTC. Its protein product is CSVEVTDRNYGYTF.

A few counts support this clone. The chain combines TRBV4-1 with TRBJ1-2, with D maybe TRBD1 (6 bases). Germline CDR1 MGHRA, CDR2 YSYEKL. This CDR3 comprises 13 residues. Trimming took off 6 bases at V and 0 bases at J, with 8 bases between the two ends. CDR3: CASSRTANYGYTF. The CDR3 nucleotides read TGCGCCAGCAGTCGGACAGCTAACTATGGCTACACCTTC.

The chain links TRBV27 to TRBJ2-3, with D maybe TRBD1 (5 bases). V lost 7 bases, J lost 2 bases, and 10 bases lay in between. There are 13 residues in the CDR3. Per germline, CDR1 MNHEY and CDR2 SMNVEV (reference sequence). This CDR3 is CASNNRLTDTQYF. The DNA of the CDR3 is TGTGCCAGCAACAACAGGCTCACAGATACGCAGTATTTT.

This chain uses TRBV2 with TRBJ2-3; TRBD1 might be the D (5 bases). Trimming took off 5 bases at V and 4 bases at J, with 16 bases between the two ends. Germline CDR1 SNHLY, CDR2 FYNNEI. This CDR3 has 15 amino acids. DNA of the CDR3: TGTGCCAGCAGTAGTAGGGCAGGGTTAGCAGATACGCAGTATTTT. This codes for CASSSRAGLADTQYF.

The chain combines TRBV28 with TRBJ1-5, with 7 bases aligning to TRBD1. CDR1 MDHEN and CDR2 SYDVKM come from the germline V gene. The J segment lost 3 bases and the V segment lost 6 bases, leaving 5 bases of the junction unmatched. The length of the CDR3 is 14 residues. The DNA of the CDR3 is TGTGCCAGCAGACCGGGGACAGCCAATCAGCCCCAGCATTTT. Its translation: CASRPGTANQPQHF. The complete variable domain, with remaining parts taken from reference TRBV28 and TRBJ1-5, reads DVKVTQSSRYLVKRTGEKVFLECVQDMDHENMFWYRQDPGLGLRLIYFSYDVKMKEKGDIPEGYSVSREKKERFSLILESASTNQTSMYLCASRPGTANQPQHFGDGTRLSIL.

This sequence joins TRBV19 and TRBJ1-2; 7 bases map to TRBD1. The CDR3 has 15 amino acids. Trimming cost V 4 bases and J 7 bases; bases outside gene matches: 12. Germline assignment: CDR1 LNHDA and CDR2 SQIVND (reference sequence). CDR3 residues: CASSRTDRAGPGYTF. In nucleotides, the CDR3 is TGTGCCAGTAGTAGAACCGACAGGGCCGGCCCTGGCTACACCTTC.

The rearrangement links TRBV28 to TRBJ1-4, with 8 bases matching TRBD1. The V gene's germline CDR1 is MDHEN and CDR2 SYDVKM. J lost 5 bases, V lost 5 bases, and 7 bases had no gene match. CDR3 length: 15 amino acids. The CDR3 is CASSAYRDRNEKLFF. The CDR3 DNA follows: TGTGCCAGCAGTGCCTACAGGGACAGGAATGAAAAACTGTTTTTT.

V is TRBV2 and J is TRBJ1-2; TRBD1 matches 7 bases. The CDR3 loop spans 15 amino acids. The germline gives CDR1 SNHLY, CDR2 FYNNEI. V lost 6 bases to trimming and J lost 1 base; unmatched junction nucleotides: 8. The CDR3 here is CASRGRGENNYGYTF. CDR3 nucleotides: TGTGCCAGCAGGGGCAGGGGGGAGAATAACTATGGCTACACCTTC.

This clone is classed as medium-sized. V and J are TRBV6-6 and TRBJ2-1; D uncertain. V was clipped by 0 bases and J by 0 bases, with 9 bases between them. Per germline, CDR1 MNHNY and CDR2 SVGAGI (reference sequence). The CDR3 runs to 16 residues. The CDR3 is CASSYSSVSSYNEQFF. In nucleotides, the CDR3 is TGTGCCAGCAGTTACTCGAGCGTGAGCTCCTACAATGAGCAGTTCTTC.

J is TRBJ2-6 and V is TRBV21-1; the table's TRBD1 call for D was not verified on the DNA. TRBV21-1 is annotated as a pseudogene. The CDR3 sequence is 16 residues long. DNA for the CDR3: TGTGCCAGCGCCTGGCCAGAACCCTTTGGGGCCAACGTCCTGACTTTC. It encodes CASAWPEPFGANVLTF.

This chain connects TRBV30 to TRBJ1-6, with TRBD1 as a possible D gene (5 bases). The V end was cut by 0 bases, the J end by 7 bases, with 13 bases between. CDR3 length equals 15 residues. Germline V gene lookup returns CDR1 GTSNPN and CDR2 SVGIG (reference sequence). CDR3 coding DNA: TGTGCCTGGAGTGTACCGGGACTGATCAATTCACCCCTCCACTTT. It encodes CAWSVPGLINSPLHF.

The chain couples TRBV7-8 to TRBJ2-1; the match to TRBD2 covers 11 bases. The CDR3 contains 15 residues. V shed 5 bases and J 6 bases; nucleotides not matched to a gene: 6. Germline V gives CDR1 SGHVS, CDR2 FQNEAQ. CDR3 nucleotide sequence: TGTGCCAGCAGCCCAGGACTAGCGGGCACCAATGAGCAGTTCTTC. Translating gives CASSPGLAGTNEQFF. Together with reference TRBV7-8 and TRBJ2-1, the CDR3 gives the full variable domain: GAGVSQSPRYKVAKRGQDVALRCDPISGHVSLFWYQQALGQGPEFLTYFQNEAQLDKSGLPSDRFFAERPEGSVSTLKIQRTQQEDSAVYLCASSPGLAGTNEQFFGPGTRLTVL.

V gene TRBV6-4 combines with J gene TRBJ2-3; D is possibly TRBD2 (5 bases). This CDR3 comprises 16 residues. The V end was cut by 5 bases, the J end by 2 bases, with 17 bases between. Per germline, CDR1 MRHNA and CDR2 SNTAGT. CDR3 sequence (DNA): TGTGCCAGCAGTCTACTCTGGACTCCAAACACAGATACGCAGTATTTT. Translating gives CASSLLWTPNTDTQYF.

V gene TRBV5-6 combines with J gene TRBJ1-5; no firm D call. In germline, CDR1 is SGHDT, CDR2 YYEEEE. The CDR3 is 14 residues long. Trimming removed 0 bases at V and 4 bases at J, with 8 bases between. The CDR3 spells CASSLGTENQPQHF. CDR3 sequence (DNA): TGTGCCAGCAGCTTGGGAACAGAGAATCAGCCCCAGCATTTT.

The chain recombines TRBV9 with TRBJ1-1, with D perhaps TRBD1 (6 bases). This CDR3 comprises 14 residues. Germline V gives CDR1 SGDLS, CDR2 YYNGEE. The V end was cut by 3 bases, the J end by 4 bases, with 13 bases between. The CDR3 nucleotides are TGTGCCAGCAGCGCACAGGGCGGTGGCACTGAAGCTTTCTTT. Its translation: CASSAQGGGTEAFF.

The chain links TRBV10-1 to TRBJ2-3; TRBD2 might be the D (6 bases). Looked up from germline, CDR1 is WNHNN and CDR2 is SYGVQD (reference sequence). This CDR3 region has 16 residues. Trimming cost V 3 bases and J 1 base, with 14 bases left between them. CDR3 loop: CASSEVSGSRTDTQYF. The CDR3 coding sequence is TGCGCCAGCAGTGAAGTGAGCGGGTCGCGCACAGATACGCAGTATTTT.

The V gene is TRBV10-3, the J gene TRBJ1-2, with a weak D call TRBD1 (6 bases). The CDR3 length is 20 residues. CDR1 and CDR2 (germline): ENHRY, SYGVKD. The ends were cut back, 8 bases at V and 0 bases at J, with 31 bases in the middle. The CDR3 sequence: CAIPGGQGRFSLGPNYGYTF. For the CDR3, the DNA is TGTGCCATCCCGGGGGGCCAGGGGCGCTTTTCCCTCGGGCCTAACTATGGCTACACCTTC.